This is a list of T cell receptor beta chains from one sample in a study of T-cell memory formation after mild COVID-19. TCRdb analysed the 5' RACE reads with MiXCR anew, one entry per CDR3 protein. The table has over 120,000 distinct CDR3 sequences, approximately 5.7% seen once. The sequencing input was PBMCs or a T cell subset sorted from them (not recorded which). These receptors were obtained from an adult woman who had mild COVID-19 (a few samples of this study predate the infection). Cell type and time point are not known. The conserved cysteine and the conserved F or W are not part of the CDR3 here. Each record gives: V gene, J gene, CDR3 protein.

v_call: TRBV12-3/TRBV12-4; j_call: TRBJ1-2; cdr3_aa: ASTLRTDYGYT
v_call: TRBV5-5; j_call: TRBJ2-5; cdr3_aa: ASSLNGLAETQY
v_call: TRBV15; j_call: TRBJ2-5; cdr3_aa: ATSRESGARYQETQY
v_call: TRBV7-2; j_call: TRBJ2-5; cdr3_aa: ASSPPGRREETQY
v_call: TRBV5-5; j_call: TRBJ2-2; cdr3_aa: ASSLVADLNNGELF
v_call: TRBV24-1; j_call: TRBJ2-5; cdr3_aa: ATSDYDRQETQY
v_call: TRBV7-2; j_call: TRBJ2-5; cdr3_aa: ASSLLAVGETQY
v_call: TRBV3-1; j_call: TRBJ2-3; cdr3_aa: ASSSGRINTQY
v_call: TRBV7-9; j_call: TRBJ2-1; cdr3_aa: ASRRQRGLAYNEQF
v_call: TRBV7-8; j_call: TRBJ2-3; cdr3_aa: ASSLGQTLTDTQY
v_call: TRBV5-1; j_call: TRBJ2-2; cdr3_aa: ASSLPMTSGANTGELF
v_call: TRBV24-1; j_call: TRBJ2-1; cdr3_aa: ATSDPTPSSYNEQF
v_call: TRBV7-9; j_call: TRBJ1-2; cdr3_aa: ASSLDAGPYGYT
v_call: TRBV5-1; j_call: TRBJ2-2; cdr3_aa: ASTEEVNTGELF
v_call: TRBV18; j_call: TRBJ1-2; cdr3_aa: ASSSNRQGFSSYGYT
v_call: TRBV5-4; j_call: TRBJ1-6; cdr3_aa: ASSNPGGWPLH
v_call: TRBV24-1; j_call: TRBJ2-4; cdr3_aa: ATSETGGFIQY
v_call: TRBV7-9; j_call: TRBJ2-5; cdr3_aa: ASSTNQGETQY
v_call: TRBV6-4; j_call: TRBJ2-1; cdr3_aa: ASSAGTGSYNEQF
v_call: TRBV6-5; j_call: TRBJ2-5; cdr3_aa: ASSYSGSGGGGETQY
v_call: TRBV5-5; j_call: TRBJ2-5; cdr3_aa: ASSPQGAGETQY
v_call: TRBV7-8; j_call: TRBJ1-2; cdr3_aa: ASGTTVYGYT
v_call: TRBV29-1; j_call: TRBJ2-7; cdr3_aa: SAERGPPYYEQY
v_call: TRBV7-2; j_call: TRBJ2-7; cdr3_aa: ASSSSSTGVKVKSSYEQY